These 30 T cell receptor beta chains share one sample of origin, sequenced in a study of response to subunit inactivated influenza vaccine. One entry per CDR3 protein results from TCRdb running MiXCR on the RT-PCR reads. In the table there are hundreds of thousands of distinct CDR3 sequences, about 18% of which are singletons. The source was PBMCs from blood, collected around 5 days after vaccination. The receptors were sampled from a man in his forties or fifties who received an inactivated influenza vaccine.

This chain uses TRBV20-1 with TRBJ2-3; 10 bases are shared with TRBD2. Germline V gene lookup returns CDR1 DFQATT and CDR2 SNEGSKA (reference sequence). CDR3 length: 16 amino acids. Losses at the gene ends were 1 base for V and 2 bases for J; bases not matched to a gene: 6. CDR3 DNA: TGCAGTGCTAGAGGGTCTAGCGGGGGCAACACAGATACGCAGTATTTT. Its translation: CSARGSSGGNTDTQYF.

In this sample, this clonotype turned up a few times. The chain has TRBV18 and TRBJ1-1, with 9 bases aligning to TRBD1. Per the germline V gene, CDR1 is KGHSH and CDR2 is LQKENI. V dropped 5 bases and J dropped 7; count of bases not matched to a gene: 11. This CDR3 comprises 15 residues. The DNA for the CDR3 is TGTGCCAGCTCAAAGTTAACAGGGGGCGAAGGTGAAGCTTTCTTT. It encodes CASSKLTGGEGEAFF.

This clonotype was observed a few times. This chain connects TRBV3-1 to TRBJ2-1; 8 positions agree with TRBD2. Germline loops: CDR1 LGHDT, CDR2 YNNKEL (reference sequence). The CDR3 contains 15 residues. J gave up 4 bases and V 1 base, and 3 bases lay outside the gene matches. CDR3 in DNA: TGTGCCAGCAGCCAAGTTAGCGGGACTTACAATGAGCAGTTCTTC. Its translation: CASSQVSGTYNEQFF.

The chain joins TRBV5-6 to TRBJ1-2; 7 positions match TRBD1. CDR1 and CDR2 from the germline V gene are SGHDT and YYEEEE. J lost 4 bases, V lost 7 bases, and 10 bases had no gene match. This CDR3 is 14 amino acids long. Here the CDR3 reads CASGTGVSSYGYTF. The CDR3 DNA follows: TGTGCCAGCGGTACAGGGGTCTCTTCCTATGGCTACACCTTC.

The chain employs TRBV21-1 and TRBJ2-7; TRBD1 is the table's D call and was not checked against the DNA. TRBV21-1 corresponds to a pseudogene. CDR3 length equals 19 residues. This CDR3 reads CASSSGGQGPRKPSYEQYF. For the CDR3, the DNA is TGTGCCAGCAGCAGTGGTGGACAGGGACCACGAAAACCTTCCTACGAGCAGTACTTC.

This clonotype was picked up a small number of times. The chain uses TRBV30 and TRBJ2-1; 8 bases are shared with TRBD2. With 2 bases clipped from V and 10 bases from J, the junction kept 7 bases outside the gene matches. This CDR3 spans 13 amino acids. The germline gives CDR1 GTSNPN, CDR2 SVGIG (reference sequence). The CDR3 sequence: CAWSMTSEGEQFF. As DNA, the CDR3 is TGTGCCTGGAGTATGACTAGCGAAGGCGAGCAGTTCTTC.

The gene calls are TRBV6-1 and TRBJ2-7; 11 nucleotides agree with TRBD1. The CDR3 runs 16 residues. The trim removed 5 bases at V and 1 base at J, leaving 7 bases unmatched. Germline V CDR1 and CDR2: MNHNS, SASEGT. CDR3 bases: TGTGCCAGCAGTCGACAGGACAGGGGGCCTTCCTACGAGCAGTACTTC. Translating it yields CASSRQDRGPSYEQYF.

This clonotype was detected ten times or more. DNA for the CDR3: TGTGCCAGCAGGAGCGGGACAGGAGCCTTCTATGGCTACACCTTC. This translates into CASRSGTGAFYGYTF. The chain carries TRBV2 and TRBJ1-2; TRBD1 matches 8 bases. Germline V gives CDR1 SNHLY, CDR2 FYNNEI. This CDR3 spans 15 amino acids. Trimming cost V 6 bases and J 4 bases; bases outside gene matches: 10.

This clonotype has just a few counts. J is TRBJ2-5 and V is TRBV18; D may correspond to TRBD1 or TRBD2 (5 bases each). CDR1 is KGHSH and CDR2 is LQKENI in the germline V gene. The CDR3 sequence is 15 residues long. V gave up 5 bases and J gave up 1 base, with 14 bases separating them. The DNA for the CDR3 is TGTGCCAGCTCAGTCCTGGGACGGACCCAAGAGACCCAGTACTTC. It specifies CASSVLGRTQETQYF.

The sample holds a few counts of this clonotype. The V gene is TRBV20-1, the J gene TRBJ1-4; D perhaps matches TRBD1 (6 bases). There are 15 residues in the CDR3. Germline V gene sequence: CDR1 DFQATT, CDR2 SNEGSKA (reference sequence). V was clipped by 0 bases and J by 6 bases, with 14 bases between them. In DNA form, the CDR3 reads TGCAGTGCTAGAGATGGGGGCCCCGAAGATGAAAAACTGTTTTTT. Amino acids: CSARDGGPEDEKLFF.

This chain uses TRBV5-5 with TRBJ2-5; maybe TRBD1 (6 bases). The CDR3 has 15 amino acids. The V end was cut by 6 bases, the J end by 5 bases, with 20 bases between. In germline, CDR1 is SGHKS, CDR2 YYEKEE (reference sequence). The CDR3 sequence: CASTRGGRSYETQYF. Written as DNA, the CDR3 is TGTGCCAGCACCAGGGGTGGCAGATCCTACGAGACCCAGTACTTC.

The chain joins TRBV6-2 or TRBV6-3 to TRBJ2-7, with a tentative D call TRBD2 (5 bases). The V end was cut by 6 bases, the J end by 3 bases, with 15 bases between. This CDR3 is built from 14 residues. Germline V lookup: CDR1 MNHEY, CDR2 SVGEGT. DNA of the CDR3: TGTGCCAGCAGCCAATCGGGGTATCGCTACGAGCAGTACTTC. Protein sequence: CASSQSGYRYEQYF.

This clonotype was counted a few times. The J gene is TRBJ1-1, the V gene TRBV5-5; no definite D call. The CDR3 is 14 amino acids. Per the germline V gene, CDR1 is SGHKS and CDR2 is YYEKEE (reference sequence). V was clipped by 1 base and J by 2 bases, with 9 bases between them. CDR3 sequence reads: CASSLIQVNTEAFF. The CDR3 region has the DNA TGTGCCAGCAGCTTGATCCAGGTAAACACTGAAGCTTTCTTT.

This clonotype was seen a handful of times. This rearrangement joins TRBV4-3 to TRBJ1-5; D not resolved. This CDR3 has 15 amino acids. Germline V lookup: CDR1 LGHNA, CDR2 YSLEER. Between the trimmed V and J ends, which lost 0 bases and 2 bases, there was a span of 8 bases. Here the CDR3 reads CASSQERFGNQPQHF. CDR3 DNA sequence: TGCGCCAGCAGCCAAGAACGATTTGGCAATCAGCCCCAGCATTTT.

This clonotype was counted a few times. CDR3 loop: CSARPMGPNEQFF. The CDR3 bases are TGCAGTGCTAGACCCATGGGCCCCAATGAGCAGTTCTTC. The J gene is TRBJ2-1, the V gene TRBV20-1; D is unresolved. Germline V gives CDR1 DFQATT, CDR2 SNEGSKA (reference sequence). CDR3 length equals 13 residues. V lost 2 bases to trimming and J lost 6 bases, with 11 bases between them.

Only a few counts were recorded for this clonotype. The rearrangement joins TRBV10-3 to TRBJ2-2; TRBD2 aligns across 9 bases. CDR1 is ENHRY, CDR2 SYGVKD, per germline. The CDR3 extends over 15 amino acids. V trimming: 7 bases; J trimming: 0 bases; junction bases outside the gene matches: 3. Here the CDR3 DNA reads TGTGCCATCACCGGCGGGGGGGCGAACACCGGGGAGCTGTTTTTT. It specifies CAITGGGANTGELFF.

This chain connects TRBV20-1 to TRBJ2-7; 7 bases align to TRBD1. CDR3 size: 12 residues. J was trimmed by 1 base and V by 4 bases; bases with no gene match: 1. From germline, CDR1 is DFQATT and CDR2 SNEGSKA (reference sequence). The CDR3 coding sequence is TGCAGTGCTAAACAGGGGTCCTACGAGCAGTACTTC. It translates to CSAKQGSYEQYF.

The V gene is TRBV20-1, the J gene TRBJ1-2; 9 bases are shared with TRBD1. V shed 5 bases, J shed 2 bases, and the junction held 6 bases outside the gene matches. Germline lookup yields CDR1 DFQATT and CDR2 SNEGSKA (reference sequence). The CDR3 is 14 residues long. The CDR3 DNA reads TGCAGTGCTCCGGGACAGGGAAGAAACTATGGCTACACCTTC. Translated, it gives CSAPGQGRNYGYTF.

This clonotype was recorded many times. The V gene is TRBV29-1, the J gene TRBJ1-2; D unclear. V was clipped by 6 bases and J by 3 bases, with 14 bases between them. The germline V gene encodes CDR1 SQVTM and CDR2 ANQGSEA. CDR3 length: 13 amino acids. CDR3 sequence: CSVRTGSDYGYTF. Written as DNA, the CDR3 is TGCAGCGTGAGGACTGGGTCAGACTATGGCTACACCTTC. Looking up the rest from reference TRBV29-1 and TRBJ1-2 gives the full variable domain: SAVISQKPSRDICQRGTSLTIQCQVDSQVTMMFWYRQQPGQSLTLIATANQGSEATYESGFVIDKFPISRPNLTFSTLTVSNMSPEDSSIYLCSVRTGSDYGYTFGSGTRLTVV.

This chain uses TRBV30 with TRBJ2-1, with 10 nucleotides matching TRBD2. Germline V lookup: CDR1 GTSNPN, CDR2 SVGIG (reference sequence). The V and J ends lost 0 bases and 6 bases, in that order; junction bases with no gene match: 5. The CDR3 extends over 15 amino acids. The CDR3 protein is CAWSVFSSGSNEQFF. For the CDR3, the DNA is TGTGCCTGGAGTGTATTTTCTAGCGGGAGCAATGAGCAGTTCTTC. The complete variable domain, with remaining parts taken from reference TRBV30 and TRBJ2-1, reads SQTIHQWPATLVQPVGSPLSLECTVEGTSNPNLYWYRQAAGRGLQLLFYSVGIGQISSEVPQNLSASRPQDRQFILSSKKLLLSDSGFYLCAWSVFSSGSNEQFFGPGTRLTVL.

The chain couples TRBV20-1 to TRBJ2-1; weak D call: TRBD2 (6 bases). Germline values: CDR1 DFQATT, CDR2 SNEGSKA (reference sequence). The ends were cut back, 6 bases at V and 4 bases at J, with 19 bases in the middle. This CDR3 has 15 residues. DNA of the CDR3: TGCAGTGCATCGGCCGGAGCGGGCACGTACAATGAGCAGTTCTTC. This translates into CSASAGAGTYNEQFF.

In its sample, this clonotype was seen a few times. The V call is TRBV12-3 or TRBV12-4, the J call TRBJ2-3; possible D gene TRBD2, 6 bases. The ends were cut back, 4 bases at V and 11 bases at J, with 19 bases in the middle. This CDR3 spans 14 amino acids. The CDR3 sequence is CASSSRSGGLRQYF. The CDR3 nucleotides are TGTGCCAGCAGTTCCCGGTCTGGGGGGTTAAGGCAGTATTTT.

The chain employs TRBV6-5 and TRBJ1-2; D ambiguous. The V end lost 10 bases, the J end lost 8 bases, and 14 bases lay between the germline ends. Germline CDR1 MNHEY, CDR2 SVGAGI. The CDR3 is 11 residues long. The CDR3 spells CATQRVGGYTF. CDR3 DNA sequence: TGTGCCACCCAGAGGGTTGGCGGCTACACCTTC.

This clonotype was seen ten or more times. The chain carries TRBV2 and TRBJ2-3; perhaps TRBD2 as D (6 bases). The ends were cut back, 2 bases at V and 6 bases at J, with 12 bases in the middle. Germline CDR1 is SNHLY and CDR2 is FYNNEI. The CDR3 consists of 14 residues. Written as DNA, the CDR3 is TGTGCCAGCAGTGAACCCGGGGGTCGCGATACGCAGTATTTT. Translation: CASSEPGGRDTQYF.

This rearrangement joins TRBV20-1 to TRBJ1-1; 9 bases match TRBD1. The J segment lost 5 bases and the V segment lost 5 bases, leaving 6 bases of the junction unmatched. The CDR3 has 13 residues. Germline assignment: CDR1 DFQATT and CDR2 SNEGSKA (reference sequence). CDR3 loop: CSAVDRGPTEAFF. Here the CDR3 DNA reads TGCAGTGCTGTGGACAGGGGTCCTACTGAAGCTTTCTTT.

This clonotype came up a few times. The chain couples TRBV5-1 to TRBJ2-1; 10 bases fit TRBD2. CDR3 size: 16 residues. The trim removed 0 bases at V and 7 bases at J, leaving 7 bases unmatched. CDR1 is SGHRS, CDR2 YFSETQ, per germline. The CDR3 DNA sequence: TGCGCCAGCAGCTTGGCACTAGCGGGACGACTTAATGAGCAGTTCTTC. Amino acids: CASSLALAGRLNEQFF. Drawing the rest from reference TRBV5-1 and TRBJ2-1, the complete variable domain is KAGVTQTPRYLIKTRGQQVTLSCSPISGHRSVSWYQQTPGQGLQFLFEYFSETQRNKGNFPGRFSGRQFSNSRSEMNVSTLELGDSALYLCASSLALAGRLNEQFFGPGTRLTVL.

This clonotype was recorded a few times. The chain is built from TRBV5-6 and TRBJ1-6; D remains unclear. V lost 6 bases and J 6 bases, leaving 13 bases between the germline ends. Germline assignment: CDR1 SGHDT and CDR2 YYEEEE. The CDR3 is made up of 14 amino acids. CDR3 sequence: CASNLTETNSPLHF. The DNA of the CDR3 is TGTGCCAGCAATCTTACAGAGACTAATTCACCCCTCCACTTT.

This clonotype was observed once. The chain links TRBV5-6 to TRBJ2-4; D may be TRBD2 (5 bases). CDR3 size: 14 residues. The V and J ends lost 3 bases and 4 bases respectively, with 11 bases between them. Germline V lookup: CDR1 SGHDT, CDR2 YYEEEE. CDR3 in amino acids: CASSSGSTKNIQYF. CDR3 DNA sequence: TGTGCCAGCAGCTCGGGGAGTACTAAAAACATTCAGTACTTC.

This clonotype was counted only a few times. The chain is built from TRBV7-2 and TRBJ2-1; D ambiguous. The CDR3 sequence is 16 residues long. Germline lookup yields CDR1 SGHTA and CDR2 FQGNSA. The germline V and J ends were trimmed by 6 bases and 0 bases, with 15 bases remaining between them. CDR3 amino acids: CASSSLSASSYNEQFF. The CDR3 DNA reads TGTGCCAGCAGTTCCCTGAGCGCTAGCTCCTACAATGAGCAGTTCTTC. Full variable domain (rest looked up from reference TRBV7-2 and TRBJ2-1): GAGVSQSPSNKVTEKGKDVELRCDPISGHTALYWYRQSLGQGLEFLIYFQGNSAPDKSGLPSDRFSAERTGGSVSTLTIQRTQQEDSAVYLCASSSLSASSYNEQFFGPGTRLTVL.

There are many counts of this clonotype. This sequence joins TRBV12-3 or TRBV12-4 and TRBJ2-1; the match to TRBD2 covers 8 bases. V was clipped by 5 bases and J by 7 bases; unmatched bases: 13. The CDR3 is 16 amino acids. CDR3 sequence (DNA): TGTGCCAGCAGTAGCAGAGCGGGAGCCCTCGGGAATGAGCAGTTCTTC. Encoded protein: CASSSRAGALGNEQFF.